This TCR beta chain was sequenced in a study of Tregs in tolerant kidney transplant recipients. Unstimulated regulatory T cells (CD4+CD25+CD127-), CD4+CD25- non-regulatory cells, CD4 and CD8 cells were FACS-sorted from thawed PBMCs. Germline V lookup: CDR1 SGHAT, CDR2 FQNNGV. CDR3 length: 15 amino acids. Trimming pared 1 base from V and 5 bases from J, leaving 13 bases between. A note on this clone: The antigen is undetermined.

Some clones are missing from TCRdb's copy, which holds only in-frame ones; the method was immunoSEQ multiplex PCR. The repertoire holds about 87,000 clones, with roughly 93% as singletons. Whole-study results and caveats: Nucleotide sequences could not be compared across some patients' samples due to primer changes. The small number of patients limits these findings pending further validation. Biological reproducibility was not directly addressed in this study.

This receptor was identified in a human donor who received a combined kidney and bone marrow transplant. The J gene is TRBJ2-3, the V gene TRBV11-2; D may be TRBD2 (7 bases). The sample consisted of CD4+ T cells from blood, taken before the transplant. CDR3 bases: TGTGCCAGCAGCTTAGCCGCGGGGGCGATAGATACGCAGTATTTT. It specifies CASSLAAGAIDTQYF.